The rows below give T cell receptor beta chains drawn from one sample of a study of naive and memory T cell subsets. TCRdb passed the UMI-ligation and nested PCR reads through MiXCR, listing each CDR3 protein once. The data show 18,000 or so distinct CDR3 sequences, 8% to 10% seen once. The sample consisted of skin, taken from a tuberculin skin test site. The receptors were gathered from an adult in good health. Each CDR3 is given with its conserved first and last residue. Fields, in order: J gene, V gene, D gene, clone size, CDR3 DNA, CDR3 protein. The D gene is left open where the match is weak. Size is stated for part of the rows, as once, few or many counts, or as a class when the clone is expanded.

J gene: TRBJ1-5; V gene: TRBV20-1; D gene: TRBD1; clone size: many; CDR3 DNA: TGCAGTGCTAGAGACTGGACAGGGGCGGGGAGCAATCAGCCCCAGCATTTT; CDR3 protein: CSARDWTGAGSNQPQHF
J gene: TRBJ2-6; V gene: TRBV14; D gene: NA; clone size: few; CDR3 DNA: TGTGCCAGCAGCCCCCCACCTGCTGGGGCCAACGTCCTGACTTTC; CDR3 protein: CASSPPPAGANVLTF
J gene: TRBJ1-2; V gene: TRBV5-5; D gene: NA; clone size: many; CDR3 DNA: TGTGCCAGCAGCTCACGGACAGACGGCTACACCTTC; CDR3 protein: CASSSRTDGYTF
J gene: TRBJ1-3; V gene: TRBV2; D gene: NA; clone size: few; CDR3 DNA: TGTGCCAGCAGACTCGGTTCCTCTGGAAACACCATATATTTT; CDR3 protein: CASRLGSSGNTIYF
J gene: TRBJ2-1; V gene: TRBV6-2/TRBV6-3; D gene: NA; clone size: NA; CDR3 DNA: TGTGCCAGCAGTTACGGGGGCAGGGGCAATGAGCAGTTCTTC; CDR3 protein: CASSYGGRGNEQFF
J gene: TRBJ2-3; V gene: TRBV7-7; D gene: TRBD2; clone size: many; CDR3 DNA: TGTGCCAGCAGCTTGGGGACTAGCGCAGATACGCAGTATTTT; CDR3 protein: CASSLGTSADTQYF
J gene: TRBJ2-1; V gene: TRBV18; D gene: TRBD2; clone size: few; CDR3 DNA: TGTGCCAGCTCACCAAGGGCTAGCGGGAGGGAGGTTGAGCAGTTCTTC; CDR3 protein: CASSPRASGREVEQFF
J gene: TRBJ2-1; V gene: TRBV12-3/TRBV12-4; D gene: NA; clone size: many; CDR3 DNA: TGTGCCAGCAGTTTCGGTCCGTCGCCGGGCAATGAGCAGTTCTTC; CDR3 protein: CASSFGPSPGNEQFF
J gene: TRBJ1-1; V gene: TRBV3-1; D gene: NA; clone size: NA; CDR3 DNA: TGTGCCAGCAGCCAACCAGGGAGGCAGGGTTTGGCTTTCTTT; CDR3 protein: CASSQPGRQGLAFF
J gene: TRBJ2-3; V gene: TRBV12-3/TRBV12-4; D gene: TRBD1; clone size: many; CDR3 DNA: TGTGCCAGCAGTAGACCAAGACAGGGGGCCAAGGATACGCAGTATTTT; CDR3 protein: CASSRPRQGAKDTQYF
J gene: TRBJ2-5; V gene: TRBV7-2; D gene: NA; clone size: many; CDR3 DNA: TGTGCCAGCAGCTTAGTTAGACAAGAGACCCAGTACTTC; CDR3 protein: CASSLVRQETQYF
J gene: TRBJ1-1; V gene: TRBV7-9; D gene: TRBD1; clone size: NA; CDR3 DNA: TGTGCCAGCAGCCGTCGACAGGGGACCACTGAAGCTTTCTTT; CDR3 protein: CASSRRQGTTEAFF
J gene: TRBJ2-7; V gene: TRBV5-4; D gene: TRBD1; clone size: many; CDR3 DNA: TGTGCCAGCAGCCCCGGACAGGGCCCCTACGCCTACGAGCAGTACTTC; CDR3 protein: CASSPGQGPYAYEQYF
J gene: TRBJ2-1; V gene: TRBV4-1; D gene: TRBD2; clone size: NA; CDR3 DNA: TGCGCCAGCAGCCAAGATAGCGGGGCAAGCTCCTACAATGAGCAGTTCTTC; CDR3 protein: CASSQDSGASSYNEQFF
J gene: TRBJ1-2; V gene: TRBV12-3/TRBV12-4; D gene: NA; clone size: NA; CDR3 DNA: TGTGCCAGCAGCTCAGGGATTGGCTATGGCGACACCTTC; CDR3 protein: CASSSGIGYGDTF
J gene: TRBJ1-4; V gene: TRBV3-1; D gene: NA; clone size: many; CDR3 DNA: TGTGCCAGCAGCCAAGTGGGCCCGGTGCTGTTTTTT; CDR3 protein: CASSQVGPVLFF
J gene: TRBJ2-1; V gene: TRBV28; D gene: NA; clone size: NA; CDR3 DNA: TGTGCCAGCAGTTTGGCCCATGAGCAGTTCTTC; CDR3 protein: CASSLAHEQFF
J gene: TRBJ2-7; V gene: TRBV6-2/TRBV6-3; D gene: NA; clone size: few; CDR3 DNA: TGTGCCAGCTTTAACAGAGACTACGAGCAGTACTTC; CDR3 protein: CASFNRDYEQYF
J gene: TRBJ2-1; V gene: TRBV27; D gene: NA; clone size: few; CDR3 DNA: TGTGCCAGCAGTTCTTCACAGGGTTTCGCGGGGAGGGCCTACAATGAGCAGTTCTTC; CDR3 protein: CASSSSQGFAGRAYNEQFF
J gene: TRBJ2-1; V gene: TRBV12-3/TRBV12-4; D gene: NA; clone size: many; CDR3 DNA: TGTGCCAGCAGTTTGGCCTTAAACCACAATGAGCAGTTCTTC; CDR3 protein: CASSLALNHNEQFF
J gene: TRBJ2-7; V gene: TRBV4-2; D gene: TRBD2; clone size: many; CDR3 DNA: TGTGCCAGCAGCCAAGATACTAGCGGCTACGAGCAGTACTTC; CDR3 protein: CASSQDTSGYEQYF
J gene: TRBJ2-1; V gene: TRBV6-4; D gene: NA; clone size: many; CDR3 DNA: TGTGCCAGCAGTGCAGGGTCGTACAATGAGCAGTTCTTC; CDR3 protein: CASSAGSYNEQFF
J gene: TRBJ2-1; V gene: TRBV12-3/TRBV12-4; D gene: NA; clone size: medium-sized; CDR3 DNA: TGTGCCAGCAGTTTTCCCGGGACACTCTACAATGAGCAGTTCTTC; CDR3 protein: CASSFPGTLYNEQFF
J gene: TRBJ2-5; V gene: TRBV12-3/TRBV12-4; D gene: NA; clone size: few; CDR3 DNA: TGTGCCAGCAGTTTAGCCCCCCCAGTAGAGACCCAGTACTTC; CDR3 protein: CASSLAPPVETQYF
J gene: TRBJ2-7; V gene: TRBV13; D gene: TRBD1; clone size: many; CDR3 DNA: TGTGCCAGCAGCTTAGAGGGGGCAACCTACGAGCAGTACTTC; CDR3 protein: CASSLEGATYEQYF
J gene: TRBJ2-1; V gene: TRBV7-2; D gene: TRBD1; clone size: NA; CDR3 DNA: TGTGCCAGCAGCTTGGGGACAGGTAACGTTGGCTCCTACAATGAGCAGTTCTTC; CDR3 protein: CASSLGTGNVGSYNEQFF
J gene: TRBJ2-2; V gene: TRBV10-3; D gene: TRBD1; clone size: many; CDR3 DNA: TGTGCCACCCGGATAGGACAGGGCTACACCGGGGAGCGGTTTTTT; CDR3 protein: CATRIGQGYTGERFF
J gene: TRBJ1-1; V gene: TRBV7-9; D gene: NA; clone size: few; CDR3 DNA: TGTGCCAGCAGCTTACCCGGAGACTTACCGAACACTGAAGCTTTCTTT; CDR3 protein: CASSLPGDLPNTEAFF
J gene: TRBJ2-7; V gene: TRBV12-3/TRBV12-4; D gene: TRBD1; clone size: medium-sized; CDR3 DNA: TGTGCCAGCAGCCCGGCGCAGGGGGCCGGCGAGCAGTACTTC; CDR3 protein: CASSPAQGAGEQYF
J gene: TRBJ2-3; V gene: TRBV29-1; D gene: NA; clone size: many; CDR3 DNA: TGCAGCGCTGATACGCAGTATTTT; CDR3 protein: CSADTQYF
J gene: TRBJ2-5; V gene: TRBV5-1; D gene: TRBD2; clone size: NA; CDR3 DNA: TGCGCCAGCAGCTTGGTACTAGCGGGAGGGGGACCACAAGAGACCCAGTACTTC; CDR3 protein: CASSLVLAGGGPQETQYF
J gene: TRBJ2-2; V gene: TRBV3-1; D gene: NA; clone size: many; CDR3 DNA: TGTGCCAGCAGCCAAGACTACCCCCGGGACTCCTTGTTGACTCCCGCGAACACCGGGGAGCTGTTTTTT; CDR3 protein: CASSQDYPRDSLLTPANTGELFF
J gene: TRBJ2-7; V gene: TRBV6-1; D gene: NA; clone size: NA; CDR3 DNA: TGTGCCAGCAGTCTGGTGGGGTCGGGCGAGCAGTACTTC; CDR3 protein: CASSLVGSGEQYF
J gene: TRBJ2-7; V gene: TRBV29-1; D gene: NA; clone size: many; CDR3 DNA: TGCAGCGTTGATAAGGTCGGGACCTACGAGCAGTACTTC; CDR3 protein: CSVDKVGTYEQYF